These 22 T cell receptor beta chains came from one sample sequenced in a study of beta chain features in type 1 diabetes (dated by TCRdb to 2016 to 2019). Library prep was done by the immunoSEQ multiplex PCR assay. All of the isolated RNA was reverse transcribed with the High Capacity cDNA Reverse Transcription Kit, so expressed TCRB transcripts were sequenced. Not all clones reach the TCRdb copy of this immuneACCESS table, which keeps in-frame sequences only. Checked studies attribute under half of the gap to unresolved V genes and leave the rest unexplained. The sample records 310,000 or so clones, under 8.5% of which are singletons. Of the sample, roughly 0.44% falls within the top ten clones. The source material was central memory CD4+ T cells from blood. These receptors were taken from a woman aged 18-29 years in good health.

The chain joins TRBV25-1 to TRBJ2-7; TRBD1 agrees at 9 bases. J was trimmed by 9 bases and V by 6 bases; bases with no gene match: 6. Germline V lookup: CDR1 MGHDK, CDR2 SYGVNS. The length of the CDR3 is 12 residues. The CDR3 bases are TGTGCCAGCAGGGGGACAGGGACGGGGCAGTACTTC. Translation: CASRGTGTGQYF.

The table lists this clone with many counts. V is TRBV5-6 and J is TRBJ2-1; D is undetermined. V dropped 0 bases and J dropped 5 bases, with 6 bases sitting between them. This CDR3 has 13 residues. CDR1 and CDR2 (germline): SGHDT, YYEEEE. This CDR3 is CASSLDIHNEQFF. CDR3 bases: TGTGCCAGCAGCTTGGACATACACAATGAGCAGTTCTTC.

This clone was seen only a few times. The chain joins TRBV7-2 to TRBJ2-7; 9 positions match TRBD2. The CDR3 is 16 residues long. The J segment lost 0 bases and the V segment lost 5 bases, leaving 8 bases of the junction unmatched. Germline assignment: CDR1 SGHTA and CDR2 FQGNSA. The CDR3 region has the DNA TGTGCCAGCAGCGTACCTAGCGGGGCACCCTCCTACGAGCAGTACTTC. Amino acid sequence: CASSVPSGAPSYEQYF.

This clone came up a few times. This CDR3 is also generated by other DNA sequences in the sample. This chain joins TRBV7-2 and TRBJ2-5; 11 bases map to TRBD2. Germline-derived CDR1 and CDR2 are SGHTA and FQGNSA. CDR3 size: 15 residues. Unmatched junction bases numbered 2, after V lost 3 bases and J lost 2 bases. CDR3 sequence reads: CASSFRTSGQETQYF. In nucleotides, the CDR3 is TGTGCCAGCAGCTTTAGGACTAGCGGGCAAGAGACCCAGTACTTC.

This clone was seen a few times. V gene TRBV7-3 combines with J gene TRBJ1-3; no firm D call. CDR1 SGHTA and CDR2 FQGTGA come from the germline V gene. The V end lost 1 base, the J end lost 0 bases, and 10 bases lay between the germline ends. There are 16 residues in the CDR3. CDR3 residues: CASSLRWLTSGNTIYF. The DNA for the CDR3 is TGTGCCAGCAGCTTAAGGTGGTTAACCTCTGGAAACACCATATATTTT.

This clone showed up many times. This sequence joins TRBV28 and TRBJ1-5; 10 bases are shared with TRBD1. This CDR3 region has 15 residues. The germline V gene encodes CDR1 MDHEN and CDR2 SYDVKM. V shed 5 bases and J 3 bases; nucleotides not matched to a gene: 4. CDR3 DNA: TGTGCCAGCAGTCGGACAGGGGGTTACAATCAGCCCCAGCATTTT. As protein: CASSRTGGYNQPQHF.

This clone was picked up a small number of times. This chain uses TRBV29-1 with TRBJ2-5; the match to TRBD1 covers 7 bases. CDR3 length: 13 residues. The V gene end was trimmed by 7 bases and the J gene end by 2 bases; junction bases not matched to a gene: 7. Germline V gene lookup returns CDR1 SQVTM and CDR2 ANQGSEA. CDR3 coding DNA: TGCAGCGCACAAAGGGGACAGCAAGAGACCCAGTACTTC. This codes for CSAQRGQQETQYF.

This clone was observed a handful of times. CDR3 coding DNA: TGTGCCAGCTCACAAGGACAGGGGAGCTACTACGAGCAGTACTTC. Its protein product is CASSQGQGSYYEQYF. The chain combines TRBV18 with TRBJ2-7; 9 bases match TRBD1. CDR3 length: 15 residues. CDR1 is KGHSH and CDR2 is LQKENI in the germline V gene. V was pared by 4 bases and J by 3 bases, with 7 bases of the junction left unmatched.

The table lists this clone with a few counts. The rearrangement uses TRBV5-4 and TRBJ2-5, with 8 nucleotides matching TRBD2. This CDR3 comprises 16 residues. Germline V gene sequence: CDR1 SGHNT, CDR2 YYREEE (reference sequence). Trimming took 0 bases from V and 7 from J; bases not matched to a gene: 11. The CDR3 is CASSLEYSGEGGTQYF. As DNA, the CDR3 is TGTGCCAGCAGCTTGGAATATAGCGGGGAAGGAGGGACCCAGTACTTC. Drawing the rest from reference TRBV5-4 and TRBJ2-5, the complete variable domain is ETGVTQSPTHLIKTRGQQVTLRCSSQSGHNTVSWYQQALGQGPQFIFQYYREEENGRGNFPPRFSGLQFPNYSSELNVNALELDDSALYLCASSLEYSGEGGTQYFGPGTRLLVL.

This chain links TRBV6-5 with TRBJ2-1; perhaps TRBD2 as D (6 bases). This CDR3 is built from 12 residues. V lost 6 bases to trimming and J lost 5 bases, with 8 bases between them. From germline, CDR1 is MNHEY and CDR2 SVGAGI. This CDR3 reads CASRGGNNEQFF. In DNA form, the CDR3 reads TGTGCCAGCAGGGGGGGAAACAATGAGCAGTTCTTC.

The rearrangement joins TRBV4-2 to TRBJ2-5; either TRBD1 or TRBD2 may supply D (6 bases each). The V end lost 0 bases, the J end lost 7 bases, and 15 bases lay between the germline ends. This CDR3 region has 15 residues. Germline-derived CDR1 and CDR2 are LGHNA and YNFKEQ. In nucleotides, the CDR3 is TGTGCCAGCAGCCAAGATCACTCTGGAGGGGGGACCCAGTACTTC. Amino acids: CASSQDHSGGGTQYF.

The J gene is TRBJ2-7, the V gene TRBV27; 12 positions match TRBD2. CDR1 MNHEY and CDR2 SMNVEV come from the germline V gene (reference sequence). J gave up 2 bases and V 5 bases, and 1 base lay outside the gene matches. The CDR3 has 14 amino acids. The CDR3 loop is CASSPSGRAYEQYF. The CDR3 bases are TGTGCCAGCAGTCCTAGCGGGAGGGCCTACGAGCAGTACTTC.

The J gene is TRBJ2-2, the V gene TRBV19, with 9 bases aligning to TRBD2. The CDR3 totals 17 residues. Germline CDR1 reads LNHDA; CDR2 reads SQIVND (reference sequence). Unmatched junction bases numbered 6, after V lost 4 bases and J lost 0 bases. CDR3 residues: CASSTWRLAANTGELFF. Here the CDR3 DNA reads TGTGCCAGTAGTACGTGGAGACTAGCGGCGAACACCGGGGAGCTGTTTTTT.

V gene TRBV4-3 combines with J gene TRBJ1-6; 8 bases map to TRBD1. The germline V gene encodes CDR1 LGHNA and CDR2 YSLEER. The length of the CDR3 is 14 residues. V trimming: 4 bases; J trimming: 7 bases; junction bases outside the gene matches: 3. For the CDR3, the DNA is TGCGCCAGCAGCCCCGGACAGGGAAATTCACCCCTCCACTTT. Translation gives CASSPGQGNSPLHF.

This chain uses TRBV7-2 with TRBJ2-2, with D uncertain. The CDR3 runs to 14 residues. Germline V gene data show CDR1 as SGHTA and CDR2 as FQGNSA. Trimming removed 1 base from V and 8 bases from J, with 11 bases in between. The CDR3 protein is CASSLVPSTGELFF. The CDR3, as DNA: TGTGCCAGCAGCTTAGTCCCCTCCACGGGGGAGCTGTTTTTT.

V is TRBV7-3 and J is TRBJ2-1, with TRBD2 matching 8 bases. V lost 6 bases to trimming and J lost 4 bases; unmatched junction nucleotides: 5. The CDR3 length is 14 residues. Looked up from germline, CDR1 is SGHTA and CDR2 is FQGTGA. For the CDR3, the DNA is TGTGCCAGCAGGAGCGGGAGAGATTACAATGAGCAGTTCTTC. This codes for CASRSGRDYNEQFF.

This clone has at least ten counts. CDR3 DNA sequence: TGTGCCAGCAGCCAATCTACATCCATGAACACTGAAGCTTTCTTT. Its protein is CASSQSTSMNTEAFF. This sequence joins TRBV16 and TRBJ1-1; D uncertain. The germline V gene has CDR1 KGHSY and CDR2 FQNENV. The length of the CDR3 is 15 residues. Trimming took off 0 bases at V and 0 bases at J, with 8 bases between the two ends.

This clone was observed a few times. V gene TRBV21-1 combines with J gene TRBJ2-1; the table calls TRBD2, which could not be checked here. TRBV21-1 is shown as a pseudogene. The CDR3 spans 13 residues. In DNA form, the CDR3 reads TGTGCCAGCAGCAAATTCGTGCGGAATGAGCAGTTCTTC. As protein: CASSKFVRNEQFF.

In its sample, this clone was seen a few times. The chain is built from TRBV28 and TRBJ2-7; possibly TRBD1 for D (6 bases). The CDR3 is 13 amino acids. Trimming left V 10 bases short and J 6 bases short, with 19 bases between. CDR1 and CDR2 (germline): MDHEN, SYDVKM. The CDR3 sequence is CATCNRDRFEQYF. DNA of the CDR3: TGTGCCACGTGTAACAGGGATCGTTTCGAGCAGTACTTC.

Notes on this clone: The junction differs from germline at one of its ends, possibly a read error. For the CDR3, the DNA is TGTGCCAGCAGCACCGCGGGGGAGACTAGCGGGAGCCTTAACTTC. Protein sequence: CASSTAGETSGSLNF. V is TRBV28 and J is TRBJ2-5; 12 positions agree with TRBD2. This CDR3 comprises 15 residues. CDR1 MDHEN and CDR2 SYDVKM come from the germline V gene.

This clone appeared many times. This sequence joins TRBV21-1 and TRBJ2-1; the table's TRBD2 call for D was not verified on the DNA. TRBV21-1 is classified as a pseudogene. The CDR3 has 16 amino acids. The DNA of the CDR3 is TGTGCCAGCAGCAATCCTTCAGCGAGCTCCTACAATGAGCAGTTCTTC. Its translation is CASSNPSASSYNEQFF.

J is TRBJ2-3 and V is TRBV19; 7 bases fit TRBD1. V lost 5 bases to trimming and J lost 4 bases; unmatched junction nucleotides: 6. The length of the CDR3 is 14 residues. Germline-derived CDR1 and CDR2 are LNHDA and SQIVND (reference sequence). The chain's CDR3 is CASSDRDFADTQYF. CDR3 nucleotide sequence: TGTGCCAGTAGTGACAGGGATTTTGCAGATACGCAGTATTTT.